These T cell receptor beta chains were read from a single sample in a study of molecular identifiers for immune sequencing clone quantification. TCRdb analysed the PCR reads with MiXCR anew, one entry per CDR3 protein. The sample includes roughly 93,000 distinct CDR3 sequences, roughly 20% seen only once; the top ten take around 0.8%. The sample taken for sequencing was naive CD8+ T cells from blood, with Jurkat cell RNA spiked in. These receptors originate from a human donor in good health. Some libraries in this study had Jurkat cell RNA spiked in. Each CDR3 is given with its conserved first and last residue. D genes are given only for firm matches. Not every row has a clone size; where given, it reads once, few, many or a size class.

V	size	D	J	CDR3	DNA
TRBV4-3	NA	NA	TRBJ2-3	CASSQDWGPGRSTDTQYF	TGCGCCAGCAGCCAAGATTGGGGACCTGGCAGGAGCACAGATACGCAGTATTTT
TRBV4-3	few	NA	TRBJ2-2	CASSQYYTIPNTGELFF	TGCGCCAGCAGCCAATATTACACCATCCCAAACACCGGGGAGCTGTTTTTT
TRBV7-9	NA	TRBD1	TRBJ2-5	CASSLETGEETQYF	TGTGCCAGCAGCTTAGAAACAGGGGAAGAGACCCAGTACTTC
TRBV28	NA	NA	TRBJ2-5	CASSPAETQYF	TGTGCCAGCAGTCCGGCGGAGACCCAGTACTTC
TRBV5-6	few	NA	TRBJ1-2	CASSSRNGANCGYTF	TGTGCCAGCAGCTCCCGAAACGGGGCAAACTGTGGCTACACCTTC
TRBV11-2	NA	TRBD1	TRBJ2-1	CASSFGDSDNEQFF	TGTGCCAGCAGCTTCGGGGACAGTGACAATGAGCAGTTCTTC
TRBV7-2	many	TRBD2	TRBJ2-7	CASSLALAAEQYF	TGTGCCAGCAGCTTAGCGCTAGCGGCCGAGCAGTACTTC
TRBV5-6	many	NA	TRBJ2-7	CASSWGIGYEQYF	TGTGCCAGCAGCTGGGGTATCGGCTACGAGCAGTACTTC
TRBV12-3/TRBV12-4	NA	TRBD1	TRBJ1-5	CASRKQGAGQPQHF	TGTGCCAGCAGAAAGCAGGGGGCGGGACAGCCCCAGCATTTT
TRBV7-9	many	NA	TRBJ2-1	CASSASGTTDNEQFF	TGTGCCAGCAGCGCTTCCGGGACGACCGACAATGAGCAGTTCTTC
TRBV29-1	many	NA	TRBJ2-2	CSVDPASTGELFF	TGCAGCGTTGATCCAGCAAGCACCGGGGAGCTGTTTTTT
TRBV13	many	NA	TRBJ1-4	CASSLGGTVSFF	TGTGCCAGCAGCTTAGGGGGAACAGTCAGTTTTTTT
TRBV7-6	many	NA	TRBJ2-1	CASSLAGTNLLDNEQFF	TGTGCCAGCAGCTTAGCTGGGACCAACCTACTCGACAATGAGCAGTTCTTC
TRBV4-3	NA	NA	TRBJ1-1	CASSLGDRETEAFF	TGCGCCAGCAGCCTAGGAGACCGAGAAACTGAAGCTTTCTTT
TRBV7-6	many	NA	TRBJ2-5	CASSPHPGPPQETQYF	TGTGCCAGCAGCCCGCACCCGGGACCCCCCCAAGAGACCCAGTACTTC
TRBV15	many	NA	TRBJ2-3	CATGVVGDTQYF	TGTGCCACCGGGGTGGTAGGCGATACGCAGTATTTT
TRBV12-3/TRBV12-4	many	NA	TRBJ1-5	CASSFDRNQPQHF	TGTGCCAGCAGTTTTGACAGGAATCAGCCCCAGCATTTT
TRBV20-1	many	NA	TRBJ1-1	CSAEPLLTRAFF	TGCAGTGCTGAACCTCTACTGACCAGAGCTTTCTTT
TRBV6-2/TRBV6-3	few	TRBD2	TRBJ2-1	CASSLGLAGDTYNEQFF	TGTGCCAGCAGTCTGGGACTAGCGGGAGACACCTACAATGAGCAGTTCTTC